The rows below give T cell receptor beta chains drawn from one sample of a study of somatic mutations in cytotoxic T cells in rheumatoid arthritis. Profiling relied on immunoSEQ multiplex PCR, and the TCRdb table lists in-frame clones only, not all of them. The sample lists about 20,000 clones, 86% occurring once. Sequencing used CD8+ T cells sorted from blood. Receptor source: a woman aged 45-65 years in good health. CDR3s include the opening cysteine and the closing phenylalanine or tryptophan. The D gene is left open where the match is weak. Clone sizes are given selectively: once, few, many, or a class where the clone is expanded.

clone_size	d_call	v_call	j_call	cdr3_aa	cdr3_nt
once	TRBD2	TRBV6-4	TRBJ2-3	CASSGTSGGPTDTQYF	TGTGCCAGCAGTGGGACTAGCGGGGGCCCTACAGATACGCAGTATTTT
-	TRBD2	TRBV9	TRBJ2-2	CASSVGGITGELFF	TGTGCCAGCAGCGTCGGGGGGATTACCGGGGAGCTGTTTTTT
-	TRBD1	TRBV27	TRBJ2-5	CASSDTGQGAWTQYF	TGTGCCAGCAGTGACACGGGACAGGGTGCGTGGACCCAGTACTTC
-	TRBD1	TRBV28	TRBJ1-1	CAIFRQGLEAFF	TGTGCCATCTTCCGACAGGGGCTCGAAGCTTTCTTT
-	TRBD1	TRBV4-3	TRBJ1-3	CASSQYPGGLSGNTIYF	TGCGCCAGCAGCCAGTACCCAGGGGGCCTCTCTGGAAACACCATATATTTT
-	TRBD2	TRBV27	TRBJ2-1	CASSPLAGMIYEQFF	TGTGCCAGCAGTCCACTAGCGGGGATGATCTATGAGCAGTTCTTC
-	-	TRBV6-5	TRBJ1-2	CASSYTSGDYGYTF	TGTGCCAGCAGTTACACCTCGGGAGACTATGGCTACACCTTC
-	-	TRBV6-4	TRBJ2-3	CASSDSPPGSGTTDTQYF	TGTGCCAGCAGTGACTCGCCCCCGGGGAGTGGTACCACAGATACGCAGTATTTT
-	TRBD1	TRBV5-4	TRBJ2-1	CASSLAAGTAVAGQFF	TGTGCCAGCAGCTTGGCCGCAGGGACAGCGGTTGCCGGGCAGTTCTTC
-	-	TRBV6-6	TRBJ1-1	CASSYSVTMNTEAFF	TGTGCCAGCAGTTACTCGGTCACTATGAACACTGAAGCTTTCTTT